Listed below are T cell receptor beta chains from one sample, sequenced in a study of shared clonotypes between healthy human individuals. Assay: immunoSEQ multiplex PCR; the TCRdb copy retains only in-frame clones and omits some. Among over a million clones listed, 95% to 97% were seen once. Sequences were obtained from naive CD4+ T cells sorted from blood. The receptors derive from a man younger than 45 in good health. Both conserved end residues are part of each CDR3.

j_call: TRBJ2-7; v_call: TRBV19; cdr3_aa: CASIPLRQGIHEQYF
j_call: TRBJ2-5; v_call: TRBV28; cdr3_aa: CASSFQGRYQETQYF
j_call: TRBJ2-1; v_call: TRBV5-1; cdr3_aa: CASSLWGGNEQFF
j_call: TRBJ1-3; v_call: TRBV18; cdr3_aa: CASSPGTADSGNTIYF
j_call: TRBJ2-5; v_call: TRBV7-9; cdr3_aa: CASSIAGRETQYF
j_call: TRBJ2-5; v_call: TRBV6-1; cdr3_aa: CASSENRGRETQYF
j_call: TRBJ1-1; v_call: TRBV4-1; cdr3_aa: CASRVTEVMNTEAFF
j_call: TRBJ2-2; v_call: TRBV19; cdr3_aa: CASNRRGQGWTGELFF
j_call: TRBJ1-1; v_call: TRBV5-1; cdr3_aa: CASSLDPGHTEAFF
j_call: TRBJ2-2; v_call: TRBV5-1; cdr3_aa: CASSFGRFSNTGELFF
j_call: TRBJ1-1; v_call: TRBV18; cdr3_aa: CASSPPSGTNTEAFF
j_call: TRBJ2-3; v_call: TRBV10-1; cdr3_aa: CASKLADWGTQYF
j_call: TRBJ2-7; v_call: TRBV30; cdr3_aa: CACRGRDPYEQYF
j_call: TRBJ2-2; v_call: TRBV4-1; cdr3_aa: CASSSHPGTSGSWVAGELFF
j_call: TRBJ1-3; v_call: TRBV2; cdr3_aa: CASSDRGASGNTIYF
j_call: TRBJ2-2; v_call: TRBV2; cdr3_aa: CASRWKGTAKPPGELFF
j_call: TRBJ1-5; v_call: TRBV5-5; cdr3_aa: CASSLAIWMDQPQHF
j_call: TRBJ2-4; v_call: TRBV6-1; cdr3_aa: CASRRGSPVIQYF
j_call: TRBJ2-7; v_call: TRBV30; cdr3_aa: CAWSGGTSGPHVLTYEQYF
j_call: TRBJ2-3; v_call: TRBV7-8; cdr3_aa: CASSLGLAGANTQYF
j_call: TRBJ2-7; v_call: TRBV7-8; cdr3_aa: CASSHSEGRTEQYF
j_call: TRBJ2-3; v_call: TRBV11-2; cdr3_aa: CASSPRGTDTQYF
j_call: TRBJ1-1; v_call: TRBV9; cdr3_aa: CASSPKTPGQGGTEAFF
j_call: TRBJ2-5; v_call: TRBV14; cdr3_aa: CASSQVLGQGAAGTQYF
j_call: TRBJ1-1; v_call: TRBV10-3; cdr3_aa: CAISDGTGASTRTFF
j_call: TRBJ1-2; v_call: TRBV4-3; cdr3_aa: CASSQEGRDYGYTF
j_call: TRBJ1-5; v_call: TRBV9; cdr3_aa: CASSVSGSSNQPQHF
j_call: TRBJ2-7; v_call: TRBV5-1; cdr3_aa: CASSLDWSGPYEQYF
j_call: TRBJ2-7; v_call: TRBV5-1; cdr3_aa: CASSLRAPSYEQYF
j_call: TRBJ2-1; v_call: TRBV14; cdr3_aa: CASSQDFSDNEQFF
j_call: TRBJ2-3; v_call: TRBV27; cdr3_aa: CASSRSGARTDTQYF
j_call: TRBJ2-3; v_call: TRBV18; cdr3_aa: CASSPSASSTDTQYF
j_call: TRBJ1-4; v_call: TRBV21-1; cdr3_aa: CASKGGDETNEKLFF
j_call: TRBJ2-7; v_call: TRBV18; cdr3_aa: CASSRGGTSEYEQYF
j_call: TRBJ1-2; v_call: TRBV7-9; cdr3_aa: CASSRASTGGGYGYTF
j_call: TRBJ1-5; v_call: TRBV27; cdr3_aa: CASSLSRTGTGQPQHF
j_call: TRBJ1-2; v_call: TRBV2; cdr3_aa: CASTVVKGSAGYTF
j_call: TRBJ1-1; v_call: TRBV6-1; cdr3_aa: CAISSTRYTEAFF
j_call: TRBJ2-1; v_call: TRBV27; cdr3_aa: CASSSPRTSGIINEQFF
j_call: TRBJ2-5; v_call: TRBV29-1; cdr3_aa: CSVAKGAQETQYF
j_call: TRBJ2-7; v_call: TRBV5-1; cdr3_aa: CASSFTTGAEQYF
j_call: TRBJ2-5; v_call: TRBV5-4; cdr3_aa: CASSLGLAGAETQYF
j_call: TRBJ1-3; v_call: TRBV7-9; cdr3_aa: CASSHNTRSSGNTIYF
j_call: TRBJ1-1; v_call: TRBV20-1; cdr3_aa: CSARGDEAFF
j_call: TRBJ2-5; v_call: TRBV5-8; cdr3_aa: CATTSGLAETQYF